Following are 15 T cell receptor beta chains from one sample sequenced in a study of blood T cell repertoires in COVID-19. TCRdb keeps only in-frame clones here, not all; method: immunoSEQ multiplex PCR. The table has around 130,000 clones, 75% to 90% seen once. Sequenced input: PBMCs or T cells enriched from blood (not recorded which). These TCRs come from a woman in her 50s who had recovered from COVID-19.

This chain links TRBV9 with TRBJ2-2, with TRBD2 matching 9 bases. V lost 3 bases to trimming and J lost 5 bases; unmatched junction nucleotides: 5. This CDR3 is 15 amino acids long. CDR1 and CDR2 from the germline V gene are SGDLS and YYNGEE. The CDR3 protein is CASSALAGKTGELFF. DNA for the CDR3: TGTGCCAGCAGCGCCCTAGCGGGGAAAACCGGGGAGCTGTTTTTT.

V gene TRBV7-9 combines with J gene TRBJ2-6; D is ambiguous. Germline CDR1 is SEHNR and CDR2 is FQNEAQ (reference sequence). The CDR3 has 18 amino acids. Trimming took 8 bases from V and 0 from J, leaving 20 bases between them. CDR3 loop: CASSPSGGPVSGANVLTF. Written as DNA, the CDR3 is TGTGCCAGCTCCCCCTCTGGTGGGCCTGTCTCTGGGGCCAACGTCCTGACTTTC.

J is TRBJ2-7 and V is TRBV13; 7 bases agree with TRBD1. V lost 1 base and J lost 4; bases outside the gene matches: 7. Germline CDR1 is PRHDT and CDR2 is FYEKMQ (reference sequence). This CDR3 spans 15 amino acids. CDR3 DNA sequence: TGTGCCAGCAGCTTAGCACAGGGGATAGAGTACGAGCAGTACTTC. As protein: CASSLAQGIEYEQYF.

V and J are TRBV30 and TRBJ1-1, with 7 bases lining up with TRBD1. This CDR3 comprises 13 residues. Germline assignment: CDR1 GTSNPN and CDR2 SVGIG (reference sequence). V shed 3 bases and J 0 bases; nucleotides not matched to a gene: 1. The CDR3 nucleotides are TGTGCCTGGAGCAGGGGGATGAACACTGAAGCTTTCTTT. It encodes CAWSRGMNTEAFF.

This clone was counted only a few times. This chain links TRBV29-1 with TRBJ1-2; TRBD1 matches 8 bases. V lost 7 bases, J lost 2 bases, and 3 bases stayed unmatched. Germline CDR1 is SQVTM and CDR2 is ANQGSEA. The CDR3 sequence is 12 residues long. CDR3 DNA sequence: TGCAGCGGTCGGACAGGGAACTATGGCTACACCTTC. This translates into CSGRTGNYGYTF. Full variable domain (rest looked up from reference TRBV29-1 and TRBJ1-2): SAVISQKPSRDICQRGTSLTIQCQVDSQVTMMFWYRQQPGQSLTLIATANQGSEATYESGFVIDKFPISRPNLTFSTLTVSNMSPEDSSIYLCSGRTGNYGYTFGSGTRLTVV.

The V and J genes are TRBV5-1 and TRBJ1-2; possible D gene TRBD1, 6 bases. Germline values: CDR1 SGHRS, CDR2 YFSETQ. V gave up 7 bases and J gave up 4 bases, with 14 bases separating them. CDR3 length: 13 residues. The chain's CDR3 is CASGGGQAYGYTF. Here the CDR3 DNA reads TGCGCCAGCGGCGGGGGGCAGGCCTATGGCTACACCTTC.

This chain uses TRBV30 with TRBJ1-4, with D possibly TRBD1 on 6 matching bases. The V end lost 0 bases, the J end lost 6 bases, and 11 bases lay between the germline ends. Germline V gene lookup returns CDR1 GTSNPN and CDR2 SVGIG (reference sequence). The CDR3 totals 14 residues. The CDR3 nucleotides read TGTGCCTGGAGTGTGGGAGGGGGGGATGAAAAACTGTTTTTT. Translation gives CAWSVGGGDEKLFF.

The chain links TRBV27 to TRBJ2-3; D possibly corresponds to TRBD2 (6 bases). V was cut by 3 bases and J by 4 bases, with 17 bases left in between. CDR1 and CDR2 (germline): MNHEY, SMNVEV (reference sequence). CDR3 size: 16 residues. The CDR3, as DNA: TGTGCCAGCAGTTTTTCGCTCGGGTTAGCGGCAGATACGCAGTATTTT. Amino acid sequence: CASSFSLGLAADTQYF.

This chain connects TRBV12-5 to TRBJ1-1; a possible D gene is TRBD1 (5 bases). V was trimmed by 2 bases and J by 5 bases, leaving 15 bases between them. Per germline, CDR1 LGHNT and CDR2 FRNRAP. There are 15 residues in the CDR3. In nucleotides, the CDR3 is TGTGCTAGTGGTTTGTGGAGACAGAGAACTACTGAAGCTTTCTTT. Translated, it gives CASGLWRQRTTEAFF.

The CDR3 reads CASSRGQGATEAFF. The CDR3 DNA is TGTGCCAGCAGTAGGGGACAGGGGGCCACTGAAGCTTTCTTT. This sequence joins TRBV27 and TRBJ1-1, with 12 positions matching TRBD1. Germline CDR1 and CDR2: MNHEY and SMNVEV (reference sequence). Germline trimming cut 5 bases from V and 4 bases from J; bases unmatched to any gene: 2. The CDR3 length is 14 residues.

The CDR3 coding sequence is TGTGCCAGCAGCTGTGCGGGGGGGCCAGTGGATACCGGGGAGCTGTTTTTT. It is translated as CASSCAGGPVDTGELFF. The genes are TRBV21-1 and TRBJ2-2; TRBD2, as called in the table, went unchecked against the DNA. TRBV21-1 is shown as a pseudogene. The CDR3 covers 17 residues.

In its sample, this clone was seen a few times. The genes are TRBV7-2 and TRBJ1-3, with a weak D call TRBD1 (6 bases). The CDR3 runs to 14 residues. Looked up from germline, CDR1 is SGHTA and CDR2 is FQGNSA. Between the trimmed V and J ends, which lost 8 bases and 0 bases, there was a span of 11 bases. CDR3 in DNA: TGTGCCAGCGTGCCGGACAGCTCTGGAAACACCATATATTTT. Translation gives CASVPDSSGNTIYF.

This clone was counted a few times. The V call is TRBV2, the J call TRBJ1-5; no firm D call. Trimming took 4 bases from V and 9 from J, leaving 13 bases between them. This CDR3 region has 13 residues. Germline-derived CDR1 and CDR2 are SNHLY and FYNNEI. The CDR3 DNA is TGTGCCAGCAGTGTCGGAGGGCGGCGGCCCCAGCATTTT. Translation: CASSVGGRRPQHF. The entire variable domain, with the rest obtained from reference TRBV2 and TRBJ1-5, is as follows: EPEVTQTPSHQVTQMGQEVILRCVPISNHLYFYWYRQILGQKVEFLVSFYNNEISEKSEIFDDQFSVERPDGSNFTLKIRSTKLEDSAMYFCASSVGGRRPQHFGDGTRLSIL.

J is TRBJ2-7 and V is TRBV5-4; 10 bases align to TRBD1. From germline, CDR1 is SGHNT and CDR2 YYREEE (reference sequence). This CDR3 spans 14 amino acids. V was pared by 3 bases and J by 3 bases, with 3 bases of the junction left unmatched. This CDR3 reads CASSSRDRGYEQYF. CDR3 nucleotides: TGTGCCAGCAGCTCCCGGGACAGGGGCTACGAGCAGTACTTC. Full variable domain (rest looked up from reference TRBV5-4 and TRBJ2-7): ETGVTQSPTHLIKTRGQQVTLRCSSQSGHNTVSWYQQALGQGPQFIFQYYREEENGRGNFPPRFSGLQFPNYSSELNVNALELDDSALYLCASSSRDRGYEQYFGPGTRLTVT.

The chain is built from TRBV15 and TRBJ1-6, with 7 bases identical to TRBD1. This CDR3 is built from 16 residues. CDR1 and CDR2 from the germline V gene are LNHNV and YYDKDF (reference sequence). Trimming cost V 5 bases and J 7 bases; bases outside gene matches: 11. The CDR3 DNA follows: TGTGCCACCAGCCCACGCACCGGGACAGTAAATTCACCCCTCCACTTT. It encodes CATSPRTGTVNSPLHF.